This TCR beta chain was documented in a study of OX40 agonist ivuxolimab in advanced cancers. Notes on the research overall: The costimulatory receptor OX40 (CD134) was targeted by ivuxolimab, a fully human IgG2 agonistic monoclonal antibody. Three dose-escalation patients achieved partial responses, one with hepatocellular carcinoma and two with cutaneous melanoma. Of the 50 to 55 patients in dose escalation, about 20 had hepatocellular carcinoma, roughly 15 had melanoma, 9 had renal cell carcinoma and 9 had head and neck cancer. The purpose of peripheral TCRbeta sequencing was to test whether ivuxolimab changed TCR sequence diversity and led to clonal T-cell expansion. Intravenous ivuxolimab was administered to patients every 2 weeks at six dose levels: 0.01, 0.1, 0.3, 1.5, 3 and 10 mg/kg. Prior anti-PD-1, anti-PD-L1 or anti-CTLA-4 therapy was permitted, and checkpoint inhibitors had been received by roughly two fifths of dose-escalation patients. In the dose-escalation cohort, nearly 85% of patients were male, and the mean age was approximately 60 years with a range of 23 to 79. The monotherapy dose-escalation portion (N of about 50 patients) of the phase I ivuxolimab trial is reported in the paper.

The trial excluded patients who had a history of autoimmune disease or were on systemic immunosuppression. In every dose cohort, peripheral blood was drawn for TCR sequencing at baseline, cycle 4 day 1, and cycle 7 day 1. Samples came from an open-label, multicenter, first-in-human phase I dose-escalation trial of ivuxolimab. Adults with locally advanced or metastatic melanoma, renal cell, hepatocellular, or head and neck squamous cell carcinoma were enrolled in the trial. Before TCR sequencing, CD4+ T cells and CD8+ T cells were sorted from peripheral blood as separate populations. The study at large found these results: At doses of 0.1 to 3.0 mg/kg, clonal expansion of both CD4+ and CD8+ T cells in blood was seen between baseline and week 6. Low levels of normalized T-cell clonal expansion were also seen in some patients who did not respond. Which antigens the clonally expanded peripheral T cells were specific for was not determined. In the 0.1-3.0 mg/kg groups, partial responders had among the lowest normalized peripheral clonal expansion, particularly in CD8+ T cells. After ivuxolimab, CD8+ T cells had more expanded clones than CD4+ T cells on average.

The CDR3 covers 13 residues, taking in both the cysteine and the phenylalanine. Only CDR3 DNA remains: 39 bases, in frame from the first base. V lost 4 bases and J lost 5 bases, and the count of bases not matched to a germline gene is 2. CDR1 and CDR2, looked up from the germline V gene, are KGHSH and LQKENI. On this clone itself: Its antigen is still unknown. No much larger clone exists at a distance of one base, and base qualities are not known.

Genomic DNA was extracted from sorted cells for sequencing of the TCRbeta CDR3 region. The immunoSEQ Assay was used to sequence the TCRbeta CDR3 regions. What TCRdb holds here is the immuneACCESS table cut down to in-frame rearrangements. Part of the clones is not present; checked against another copy, under half of the missing clones reflect an unresolved V gene, and the others are unexplained. Present in this sample are about 52,000 clones, 80% to 85% of which were seen just once. The top ten clones comprise roughly 12% of the sample. This TCR came from an adult with an advanced solid tumor such as melanoma, head and neck, liver or kidney cancer. The chain uses TRBV18 and TRBJ2-5; 9 bases in between match TRBD1. Material: CD4+ or CD8+ T cells sorted from blood, obtained in a trial of the OX40 agonist ivuxolimab. The DNA reads as follows: TGTGCCAGCTCACGCGACAGGGGGGAGACCCAGTACTTC. Translated, it gives CASSRDRGETQYF.